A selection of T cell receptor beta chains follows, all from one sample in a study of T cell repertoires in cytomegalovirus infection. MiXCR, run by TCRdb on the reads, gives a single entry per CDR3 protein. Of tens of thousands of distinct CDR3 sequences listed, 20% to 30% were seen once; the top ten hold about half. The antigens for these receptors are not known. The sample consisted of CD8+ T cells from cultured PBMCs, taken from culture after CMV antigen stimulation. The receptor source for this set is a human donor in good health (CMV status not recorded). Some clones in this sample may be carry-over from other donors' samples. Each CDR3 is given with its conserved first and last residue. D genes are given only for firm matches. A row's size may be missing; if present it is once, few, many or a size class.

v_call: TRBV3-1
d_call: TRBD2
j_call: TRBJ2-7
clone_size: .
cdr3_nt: TGTGCCAGCAGCCGGGACTACTACGAGCAGTACTTC
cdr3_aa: CASSRDYYEQYF

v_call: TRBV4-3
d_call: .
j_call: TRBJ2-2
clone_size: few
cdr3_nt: TGCGCCAGCAGCCAAGAGTCCCATGGGGCCGGGGAGCTGTTTTTT
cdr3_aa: CASSQESHGAGELFF

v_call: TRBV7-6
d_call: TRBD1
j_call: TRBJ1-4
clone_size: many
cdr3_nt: TGTGCCAGCAGCCCCGGGACAGGGGGCTTTGGTGAAAAACTGTTTTTT
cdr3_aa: CASSPGTGGFGEKLFF

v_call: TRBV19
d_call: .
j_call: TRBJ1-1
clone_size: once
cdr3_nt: TGTGCCAGTAGTATGTGGGTGCGGGGGAACACTGAAGCTTTCTTT
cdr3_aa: CASSMWVRGNTEAFF

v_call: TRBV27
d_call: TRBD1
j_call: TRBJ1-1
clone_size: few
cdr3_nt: TGTGCCAGCAGCTCAGGGGGATACACTGAAGCTTTCTTT
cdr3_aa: CASSSGGYTEAFF

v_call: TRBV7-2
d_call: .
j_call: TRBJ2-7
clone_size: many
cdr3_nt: TGTGCCAGCAGCTTAGACCCGTACTTGGAGCAGTACTTC
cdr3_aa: CASSLDPYLEQYF

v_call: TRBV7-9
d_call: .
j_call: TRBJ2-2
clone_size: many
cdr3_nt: TGTGCCAGCAGCTTATACCCCCACGGGGAGCTGTTTTTT
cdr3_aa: CASSLYPHGELFF

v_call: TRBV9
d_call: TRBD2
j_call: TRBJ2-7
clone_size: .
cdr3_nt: TGTGCCAGCAGCCCACCTAGCGGCTCCTACGAGCAGTACTTC
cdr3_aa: CASSPPSGSYEQYF

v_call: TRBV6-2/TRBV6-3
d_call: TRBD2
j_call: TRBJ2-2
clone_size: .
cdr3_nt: TGTGCCAGCAGTTACGAACCGACTAGCGGGGCCGGGGAGCTGTTTTTT
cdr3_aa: CASSYEPTSGAGELFF

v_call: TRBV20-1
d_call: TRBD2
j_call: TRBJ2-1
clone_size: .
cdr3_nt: TGCAGTGCACCTACTAGCGCCACCCGACGGAATGAGCAGTTCTTC
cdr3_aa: CSAPTSATRRNEQFF

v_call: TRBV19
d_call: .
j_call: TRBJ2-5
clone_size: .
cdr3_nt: TGTGCCAGTAATTATGGGGGTGGAGAGACCCAGTACTTC
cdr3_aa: CASNYGGGETQYF

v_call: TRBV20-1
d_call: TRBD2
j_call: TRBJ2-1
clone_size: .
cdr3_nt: TGCAGTGCTCCCAAGCTTCGGGGGGGGACGAACAATGAGCAGTTCTTC
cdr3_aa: CSAPKLRGGTNNEQFF

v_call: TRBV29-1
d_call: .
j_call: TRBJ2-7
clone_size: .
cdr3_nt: TGCAGCGTTGAGAAGGACTACGAGCAGTACTTC
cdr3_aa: CSVEKDYEQYF

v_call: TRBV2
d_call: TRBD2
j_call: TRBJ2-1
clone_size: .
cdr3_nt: TGTGCCAGCATTCCGGGACTACTAAACAATGAGCAGTTCTTC
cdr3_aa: CASIPGLLNNEQFF

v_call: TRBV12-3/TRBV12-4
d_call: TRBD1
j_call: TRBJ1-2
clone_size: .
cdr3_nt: TGTGCCAGCAGTTTTGCAGGGGGGCACTATGGCTACACCTTC
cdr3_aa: CASSFAGGHYGYTF

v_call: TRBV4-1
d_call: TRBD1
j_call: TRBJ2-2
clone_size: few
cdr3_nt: TGCGCCAGCAGCCAAGATCAGACAGGGGGCACCGGGGAGCTGTTTTTT
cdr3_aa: CASSQDQTGGTGELFF

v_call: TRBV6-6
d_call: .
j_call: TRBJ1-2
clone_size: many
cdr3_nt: TGTGCCAGCAGTTCCGATTTCCTCGTCTACACCTTC
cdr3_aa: CASSSDFLVYTF

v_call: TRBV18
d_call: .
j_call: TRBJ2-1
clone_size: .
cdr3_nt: TGTGCCAGCTCATCAAGCGGGCTAACCTACAATGAGCAGTTCTTC
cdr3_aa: CASSSSGLTYNEQFF

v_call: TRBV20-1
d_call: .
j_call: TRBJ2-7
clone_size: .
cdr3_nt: TGCAGTGCTAGAGGGGACTTTTACGAGCAGTACTTC
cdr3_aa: CSARGDFYEQYF

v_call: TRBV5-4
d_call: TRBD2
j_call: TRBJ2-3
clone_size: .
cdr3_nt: TGTGCCAGCAGCTTGGCCCAAGCGGGGGGGCCTCGTAGCACAGATACGCAGTATTTT
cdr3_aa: CASSLAQAGGPRSTDTQYF

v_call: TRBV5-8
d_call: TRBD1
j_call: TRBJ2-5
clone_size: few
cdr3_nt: TGTGCCAGCAGCAAGGGACAGGGGGCGGACCAGGAGACCCAGTACTTC
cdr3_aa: CASSKGQGADQETQYF

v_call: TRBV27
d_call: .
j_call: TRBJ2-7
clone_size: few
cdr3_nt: TGTGCCAGCAGTTTCCTGCAGGCGCGTCTGTCCGAGCAGTACTTC
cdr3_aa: CASSFLQARLSEQYF

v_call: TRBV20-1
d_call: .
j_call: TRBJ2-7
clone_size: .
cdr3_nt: TGCAGTGCTAGAGATCCTCGCGGAGCCACCTACGAGCAGTACTTC
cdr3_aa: CSARDPRGATYEQYF

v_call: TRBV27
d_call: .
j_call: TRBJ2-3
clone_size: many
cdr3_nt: TGTGCCAGCAGCCCGGGAGTGGGCACAGATACGCAGTATTTT
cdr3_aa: CASSPGVGTDTQYF

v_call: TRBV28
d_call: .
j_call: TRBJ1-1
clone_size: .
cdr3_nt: TGTGCCAGCAAACTTTACCCGGGGGGGGACCTGAACACTGAAGCTTTCTTT
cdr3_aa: CASKLYPGGDLNTEAFF

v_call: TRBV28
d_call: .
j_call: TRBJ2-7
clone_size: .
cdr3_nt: TGTGCCAGCACCTCCCGGGAAACGGGGAGCCCCTACGAGCAGTACTTC
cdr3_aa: CASTSRETGSPYEQYF

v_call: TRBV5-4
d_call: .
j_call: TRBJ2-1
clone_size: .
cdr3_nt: TGTGCCAGCAGCTTGGGCCCCGGGTCGGGAGTACACAATGAGCAGTTCTTC
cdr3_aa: CASSLGPGSGVHNEQFF

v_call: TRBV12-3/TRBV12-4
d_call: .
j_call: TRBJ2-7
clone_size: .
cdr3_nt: TGTGCCAGCAGTTTAACTGGGGTTGACTACGAGCAGTACTTC
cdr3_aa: CASSLTGVDYEQYF

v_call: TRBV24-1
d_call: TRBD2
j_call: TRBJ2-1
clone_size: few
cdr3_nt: TGTGCCACCAGTGATTTGTACGGCGGGGGGCGGAATGAGCAGTTCTTC
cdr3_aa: CATSDLYGGGRNEQFF

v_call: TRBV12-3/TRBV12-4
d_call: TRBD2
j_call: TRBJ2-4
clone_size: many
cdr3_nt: TGTGCCAGCAGCGGACCGGGACTAGGAGAAAACATTCAGTACTTC
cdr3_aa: CASSGPGLGENIQYF

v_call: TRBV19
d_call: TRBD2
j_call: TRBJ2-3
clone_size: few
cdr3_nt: TGTGCCAGTAGTATACTAGCGGACACAGATACGCAGTATTTT
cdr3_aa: CASSILADTDTQYF

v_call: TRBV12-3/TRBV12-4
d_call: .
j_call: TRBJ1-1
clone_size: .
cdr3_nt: TGTGCCAGCAGTTTAGAGGGGGGGAACACTGAAGCTTTCTTT
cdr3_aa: CASSLEGGNTEAFF

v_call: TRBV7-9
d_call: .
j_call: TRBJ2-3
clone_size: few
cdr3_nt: TGTGCCAGCAGCTTAGACATCCGGGTCCCTCAAGATACGCAGTATTTT
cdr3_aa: CASSLDIRVPQDTQYF

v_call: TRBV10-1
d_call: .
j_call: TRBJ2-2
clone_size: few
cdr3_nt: TGCGCCAGCAGTGAGTCGATCGATCCCGGGGAGCTGTTTTTT
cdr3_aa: CASSESIDPGELFF

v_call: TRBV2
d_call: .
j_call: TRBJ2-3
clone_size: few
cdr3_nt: TGTGCCAGAAAGGAGGTATTCAGCACAGATACGCAGTATTTT
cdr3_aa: CARKEVFSTDTQYF